What follows are 14 T cell receptor beta chains derived from one specimen sequenced in a study of T cell responses to AZD1222 COVID-19 vaccine. The data were produced by immunoSEQ multiplex PCR, yet TCRdb's version contains in-frame clones alone and is incomplete. The sample holds some 170,000 clones; roughly 93% are singletons and the top ten take about 1%. Here the sequenced sample was peripheral blood, taken 28 days after the second dose of the MenACWY control vaccine. Receptors originate from an adult who received the MenACWY meningococcal vaccine as a control.

This chain uses TRBV19 with TRBJ1-5; 10 bases line up with TRBD1. Trimming removed 6 bases from V and 5 bases from J; junction bases left unmatched: 1. CDR1 is LNHDA, CDR2 SQIVND, per germline (reference sequence). The CDR3 length is 13 residues. The CDR3 here is CASSGTGDQPQHF. CDR3 sequence (DNA): TGTGCCAGTAGCGGGACAGGGGATCAGCCCCAGCATTTT.

The chain combines TRBV6-6 with TRBJ1-1; D ambiguous. Germline-derived CDR1 and CDR2 are MNHNY and SVGAGI (reference sequence). V was cut by 2 bases and J by 2 bases, with 9 bases left in between. CDR3 length equals 14 residues. CDR3 in amino acids: CASSYGRENTEAFF. In nucleotides, the CDR3 is TGTGCCAGCAGTTACGGCCGGGAAAACACTGAAGCTTTCTTT.

This sequence joins TRBV24-1 and TRBJ1-5, with unresolved D. V shed 2 bases and J shed 3 bases, with 10 bases lying between them. The germline V gene has CDR1 KGHDR and CDR2 SFDVKD. This CDR3 is built from 15 residues. The CDR3 coding sequence is TGTGCCACCAGTGATTCGGTAGGGCTCAATCAGCCCCAGCATTTT. Encoded protein: CATSDSVGLNQPQHF.

The chain uses TRBV30 and TRBJ1-2; 9 bases line up with TRBD1. Trimming cost V 8 bases and J 7 bases; bases outside gene matches: 8. CDR1 and CDR2 from the germline V gene are GTSNPN and SVGIG (reference sequence). This CDR3 comprises 12 residues. The CDR3 is CAGDRGAGGYTF. CDR3 DNA sequence: TGTGCCGGCGACAGGGGGGCAGGTGGCTACACCTTC.

J is TRBJ2-3 and V is TRBV10-2; possible D gene TRBD1, 6 bases. The germline V and J ends were trimmed by 7 bases and 5 bases, with 25 bases remaining between them. This CDR3 is 17 amino acids long. Per germline, CDR1 WSHSY and CDR2 SAAADI. CDR3 sequence (DNA): TGCGCCAGCAAGGCCGCTAGCAATGCTGTCAGGGGAGATACGCAGTATTTT. This sequence encodes CASKAASNAVRGDTQYF.

The chain uses TRBV30 and TRBJ1-4, with D possibly matching TRBD1 (5 bases). CDR3 length: 12 residues. V was cut by 2 bases and J by 11 bases, with 12 bases left in between. Germline V gene data show CDR1 as GTSNPN and CDR2 as SVGIG (reference sequence). CDR3 DNA sequence: TGTGCCTGGAGTCCAGCGGGGGGGAAACTGTTTTTT. It translates to CAWSPAGGKLFF.

The V gene is TRBV6-1, the J gene TRBJ1-5, with D hard to call. V gave up 2 bases and J gave up 0 bases, with 2 bases separating them. The CDR3 has 13 residues. The germline gives CDR1 MNHNS, CDR2 SASEGT. CDR3 residues: CASSELSNQPQHF. The CDR3 DNA reads as TGTGCCAGCAGTGAACTTAGCAATCAGCCCCAGCATTTT.

The chain combines TRBV6-1 with TRBJ2-7; D remains ambiguous. V was trimmed by 3 bases and J by 2 bases, leaving 11 bases between them. CDR1 and CDR2 (germline): MNHNS, SASEGT. This CDR3 is built from 14 residues. The CDR3 DNA reads TGTGCCAGCAGTGAGCCCCGGAGTGCCTACGAGCAGTACTTC. Its translation is CASSEPRSAYEQYF.

The chain couples TRBV29-1 to TRBJ2-3; TRBD1 agrees at 7 bases. Germline CDR1 and CDR2: SQVTM and ANQGSEA. The J segment lost 4 bases and the V segment lost 6 bases, leaving 7 bases of the junction unmatched. The CDR3 contains 13 residues. Here the CDR3 DNA reads TGCAGCGTGAGACGACAGGGCGCAGATACGCAGTATTTT. It encodes CSVRRQGADTQYF.

Regarding this clone: Other DNA sequences of this sample code for an identical CDR3. The genes are TRBV5-4 and TRBJ1-2; TRBD1 agrees at 7 bases. Germline loops: CDR1 SGHNT, CDR2 YYREEE (reference sequence). V lost 3 bases, J lost 3 bases, and 2 bases stayed unmatched. The CDR3 covers 13 residues. The CDR3 DNA follows: TGTGCCAGCAGCTCTACAGGGGACTATGGCTACACCTTC. Its protein product is CASSSTGDYGYTF. Supplemented by reference TRBV5-4 and TRBJ1-2, the full variable domain reads ETGVTQSPTHLIKTRGQQVTLRCSSQSGHNTVSWYQQALGQGPQFIFQYYREEENGRGNFPPRFSGLQFPNYSSELNVNALELDDSALYLCASSSTGDYGYTFGSGTRLTVV.

The V call is TRBV4-3, the J call TRBJ2-2; TRBD2 aligns across 7 bases. V shed 1 base, J shed 4 bases, and the junction held 3 bases outside the gene matches. CDR3 length: 15 amino acids. The germline V gene has CDR1 LGHNA and CDR2 YSLEER. The CDR3 region is CASSQGAGVTGELFF. DNA of the CDR3: TGCGCCAGCAGCCAAGGGGCGGGAGTCACCGGGGAGCTGTTTTTT.

Only one count was recorded for this clone. CDR3 in DNA: TGTGCCAGCAGTGAAGGAGGGGCTGGGAACTATGGCTACACCTTC. Residues: CASSEGGAGNYGYTF. The chain links TRBV6-1 to TRBJ1-2; perhaps TRBD1 as D (5 bases). Trimming removed 1 base at V and 2 bases at J, with 11 bases between. Germline-derived CDR1 and CDR2 are MNHNS and SASEGT. This CDR3 has 15 residues.

The chain is built from TRBV19 and TRBJ2-3, with 7 bases identical to TRBD2. J was trimmed by 3 bases and V by 5 bases; bases with no gene match: 14. CDR1 is LNHDA and CDR2 is SQIVND in the germline V gene (reference sequence). The CDR3 length is 17 residues. The DNA for the CDR3 is TGTGCCAGTAGTGTCCTTGGACTCGGGGAGGGAACAGATACGCAGTATTTT. Its protein product is CASSVLGLGEGTDTQYF.

In this sample, this clone turned up once. The V and J genes are TRBV5-1 and TRBJ2-5; 7 bases map to TRBD1. Germline CDR1 and CDR2: SGHRS and YFSETQ. The CDR3 loop spans 14 amino acids. V trimming: 2 bases; J trimming: 0 bases; junction bases outside the gene matches: 1. The CDR3 loop reads CASSLQGYQETQYF. The CDR3 DNA sequence: TGCGCCAGCAGCTTACAGGGGTACCAAGAGACCCAGTACTTC.